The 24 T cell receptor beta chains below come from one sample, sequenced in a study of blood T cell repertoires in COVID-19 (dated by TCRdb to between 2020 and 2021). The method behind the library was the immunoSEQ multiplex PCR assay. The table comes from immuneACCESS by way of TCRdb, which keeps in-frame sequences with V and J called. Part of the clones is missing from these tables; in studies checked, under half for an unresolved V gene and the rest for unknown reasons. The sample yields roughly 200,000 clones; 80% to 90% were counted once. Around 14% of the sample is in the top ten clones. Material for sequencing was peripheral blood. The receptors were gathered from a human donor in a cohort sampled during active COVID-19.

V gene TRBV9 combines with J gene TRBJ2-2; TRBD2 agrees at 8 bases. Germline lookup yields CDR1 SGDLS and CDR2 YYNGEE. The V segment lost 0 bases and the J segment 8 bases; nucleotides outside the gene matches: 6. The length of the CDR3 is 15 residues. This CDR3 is CASSVASGSSGELFF. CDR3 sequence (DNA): TGTGCCAGCAGCGTAGCCAGCGGGAGTTCGGGGGAGCTGTTTTTT.

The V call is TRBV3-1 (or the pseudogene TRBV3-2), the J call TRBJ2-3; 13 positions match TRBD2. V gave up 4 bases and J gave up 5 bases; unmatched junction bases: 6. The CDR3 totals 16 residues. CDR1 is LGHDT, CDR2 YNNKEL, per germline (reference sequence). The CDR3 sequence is CASSRRTSGREDTQYF. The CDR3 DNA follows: TGTGCCAGCAGCCGACGGACTAGCGGGAGAGAAGATACGCAGTATTTT.

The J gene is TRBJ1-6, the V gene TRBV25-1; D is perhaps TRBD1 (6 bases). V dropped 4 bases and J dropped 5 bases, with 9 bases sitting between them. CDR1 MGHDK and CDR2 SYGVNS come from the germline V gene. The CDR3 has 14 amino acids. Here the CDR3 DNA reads TGTGCCAGCAGTGTGGGGGCGCATAATTCACCCCTCCACTTT. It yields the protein CASSVGAHNSPLHF. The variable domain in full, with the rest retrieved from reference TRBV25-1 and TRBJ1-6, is EADIYQTPRYLVIGTGKKITLECSQTMGHDKMYWYQQDPGMELHLIHYSYGVNSTEKGDLSSESTVSRIRTEHFPLTLESARPSHTSQYLCASSVGAHNSPLHFGNGTRLTVT.

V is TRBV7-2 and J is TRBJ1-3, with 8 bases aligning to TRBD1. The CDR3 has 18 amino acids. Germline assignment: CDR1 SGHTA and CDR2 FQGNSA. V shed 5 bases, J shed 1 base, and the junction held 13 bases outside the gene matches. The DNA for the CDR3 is TGTGCCAGCAGCCCGCAGACAGGGGCGTTTGGTTCTGGAAACACCATATATTTT. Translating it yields CASSPQTGAFGSGNTIYF. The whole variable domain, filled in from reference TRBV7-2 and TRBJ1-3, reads GAGVSQSPSNKVTEKGKDVELRCDPISGHTALYWYRQSLGQGLEFLIYFQGNSAPDKSGLPSDRFSAERTGGSVSTLTIQRTQQEDSAVYLCASSPQTGAFGSGNTIYFGEGSWLTVV.

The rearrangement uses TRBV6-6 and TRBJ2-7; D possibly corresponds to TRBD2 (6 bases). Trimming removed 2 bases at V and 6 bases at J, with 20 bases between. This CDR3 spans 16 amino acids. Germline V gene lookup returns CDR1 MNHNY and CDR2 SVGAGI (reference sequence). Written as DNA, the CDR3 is TGTGCCAGCAGTTACGGAGGGGCTGGAATCACTGCCGAGCAGTACTTC. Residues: CASSYGGAGITAEQYF.

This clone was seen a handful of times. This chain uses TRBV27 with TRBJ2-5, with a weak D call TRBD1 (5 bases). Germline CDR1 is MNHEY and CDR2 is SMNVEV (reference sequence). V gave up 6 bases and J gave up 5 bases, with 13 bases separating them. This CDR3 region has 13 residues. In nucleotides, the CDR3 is TGTGCCAGCAGAGTGCAGGGTGCGGAGACCCAGTACTTC. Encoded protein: CASRVQGAETQYF.

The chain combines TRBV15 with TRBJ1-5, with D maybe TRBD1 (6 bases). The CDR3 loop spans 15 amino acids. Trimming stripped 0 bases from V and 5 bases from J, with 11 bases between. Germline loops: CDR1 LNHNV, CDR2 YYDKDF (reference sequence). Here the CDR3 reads CATSRDLQGYQPQHF. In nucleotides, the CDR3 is TGTGCCACCAGCAGAGATCTTCAGGGGTATCAGCCCCAGCATTTT.

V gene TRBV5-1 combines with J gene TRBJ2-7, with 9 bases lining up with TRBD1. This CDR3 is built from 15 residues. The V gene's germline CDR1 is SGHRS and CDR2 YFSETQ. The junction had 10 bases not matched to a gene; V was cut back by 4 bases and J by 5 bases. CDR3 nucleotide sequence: TGCGCCAGCAGCCTCCTTCCGGGACAGGGTAACGAGCAGTACTTC. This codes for CASSLLPGQGNEQYF.

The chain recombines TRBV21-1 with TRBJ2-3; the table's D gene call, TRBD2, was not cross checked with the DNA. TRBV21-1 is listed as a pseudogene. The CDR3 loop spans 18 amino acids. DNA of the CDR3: TGTGCCAGCAGCAAAGTAGGGACTAGCGGGGGGGGTGGAGATACGCAGTATTTT. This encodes CASSKVGTSGGGGDTQYF.

The CDR3 DNA sequence: TGTGCCAGTACTCCGACAGATTATAGCAATCAGCCCCAGCATTTT. As protein: CASTPTDYSNQPQHF. The gene calls are TRBV19 and TRBJ1-5; D might be TRBD1 (5 bases). V lost 7 bases to trimming and J lost 0 bases, with 13 bases between them. Germline values: CDR1 LNHDA, CDR2 SQIVND (reference sequence). This CDR3 has 15 residues.

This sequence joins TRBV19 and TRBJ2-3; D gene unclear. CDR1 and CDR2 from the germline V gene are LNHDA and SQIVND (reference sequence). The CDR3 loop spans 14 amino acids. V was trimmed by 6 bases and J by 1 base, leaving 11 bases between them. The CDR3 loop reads CASREDWGTDTQYF. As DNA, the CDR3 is TGTGCCAGTAGGGAAGACTGGGGCACAGATACGCAGTATTTT.

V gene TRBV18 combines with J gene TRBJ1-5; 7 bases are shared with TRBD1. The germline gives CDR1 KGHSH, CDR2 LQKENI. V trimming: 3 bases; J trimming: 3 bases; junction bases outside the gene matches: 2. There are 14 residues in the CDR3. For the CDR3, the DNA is TGTGCCAGCTCACCGGGACAGTACAATCAGCCCCAGCATTTT. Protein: CASSPGQYNQPQHF.

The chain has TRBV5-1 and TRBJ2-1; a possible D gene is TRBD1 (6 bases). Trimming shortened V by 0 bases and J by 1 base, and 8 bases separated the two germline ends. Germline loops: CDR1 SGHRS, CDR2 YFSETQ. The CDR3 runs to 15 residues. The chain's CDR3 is CASSLAGASYNEQFF. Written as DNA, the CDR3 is TGCGCCAGCAGCTTGGCAGGGGCGTCCTACAATGAGCAGTTCTTC.

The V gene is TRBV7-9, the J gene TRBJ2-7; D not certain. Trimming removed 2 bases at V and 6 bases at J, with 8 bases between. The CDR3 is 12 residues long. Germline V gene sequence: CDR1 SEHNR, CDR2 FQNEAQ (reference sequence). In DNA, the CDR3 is TGTGCCAGCAGCTTACAGTCCGTCGAGCAGTACTTC. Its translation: CASSLQSVEQYF. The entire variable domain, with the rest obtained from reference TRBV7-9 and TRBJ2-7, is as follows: DTGVSQNPRHKITKRGQNVTFRCDPISEHNRLYWYRQTLGQGPEFLTYFQNEAQLEKSRLLSDRFSAERPKGSFSTLEIQRTEQGDSAMYLCASSLQSVEQYFGPGTRLTVT.

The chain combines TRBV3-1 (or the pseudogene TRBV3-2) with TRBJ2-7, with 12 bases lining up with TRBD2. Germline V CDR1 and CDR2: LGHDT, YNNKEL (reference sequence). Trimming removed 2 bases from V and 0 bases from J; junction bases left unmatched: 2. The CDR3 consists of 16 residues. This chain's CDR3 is CASSQRTSGVSYEQYF. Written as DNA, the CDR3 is TGTGCCAGCAGCCAAAGGACTAGCGGGGTCTCCTACGAGCAGTACTTC.

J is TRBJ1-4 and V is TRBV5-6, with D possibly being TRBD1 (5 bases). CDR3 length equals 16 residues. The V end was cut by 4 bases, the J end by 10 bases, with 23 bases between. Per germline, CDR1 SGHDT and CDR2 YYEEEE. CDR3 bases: TGTGCCAGCAGCCCCCCCGGTACGGGGGGAAGGGGAAAACTGTTTTTT. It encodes CASSPPGTGGRGKLFF.

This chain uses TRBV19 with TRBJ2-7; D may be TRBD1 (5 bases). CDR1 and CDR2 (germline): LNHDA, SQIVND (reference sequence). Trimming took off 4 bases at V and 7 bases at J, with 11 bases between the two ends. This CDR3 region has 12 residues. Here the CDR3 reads CASSTDGAEQYF. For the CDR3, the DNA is TGTGCCAGTAGTACCGATGGGGCTGAGCAGTACTTC.

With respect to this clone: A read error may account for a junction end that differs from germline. In DNA, the CDR3 is TGTGCCAGTAGTATAGGGGTACCGGGTGGGACTAGTCCAGTCTTC. Its protein is CASSIGVPGGTSPVF. The chain is built from TRBV19 and TRBJ2-1, with TRBD2 identical over 8 bases. The CDR3 runs to 15 residues. Germline V gene sequence: CDR1 LNHDA, CDR2 SQIVND (reference sequence).

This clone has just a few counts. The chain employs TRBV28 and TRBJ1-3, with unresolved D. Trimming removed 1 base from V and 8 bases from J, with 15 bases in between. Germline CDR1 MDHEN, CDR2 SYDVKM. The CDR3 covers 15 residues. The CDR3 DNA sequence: TGTGCCAGCAGTTTATCGGGATTGGTTGACGACACCATATATTTT. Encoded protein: CASSLSGLVDDTIYF.

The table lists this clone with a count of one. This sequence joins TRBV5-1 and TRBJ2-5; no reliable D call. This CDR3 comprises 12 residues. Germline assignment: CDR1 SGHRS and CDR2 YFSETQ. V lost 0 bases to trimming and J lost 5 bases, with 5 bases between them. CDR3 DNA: TGCGCCAGCAGCTTGGACGGGGAGACCCAGTACTTC. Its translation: CASSLDGETQYF.

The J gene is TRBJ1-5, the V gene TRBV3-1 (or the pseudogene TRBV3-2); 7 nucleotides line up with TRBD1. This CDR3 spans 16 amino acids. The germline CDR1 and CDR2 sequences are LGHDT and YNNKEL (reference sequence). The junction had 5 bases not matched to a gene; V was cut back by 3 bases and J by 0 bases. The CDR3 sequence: CASSQGQSYSNQPQHF. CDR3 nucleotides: TGTGCCAGCAGCCAGGGACAGTCGTATAGCAATCAGCCCCAGCATTTT.

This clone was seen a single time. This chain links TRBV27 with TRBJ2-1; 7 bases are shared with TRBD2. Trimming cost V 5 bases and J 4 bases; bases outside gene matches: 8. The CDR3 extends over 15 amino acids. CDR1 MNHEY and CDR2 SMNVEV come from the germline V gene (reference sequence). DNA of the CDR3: TGTGCCAGCAGTCGGACTAGGAGAGGATACAATGAGCAGTTCTTC. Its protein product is CASSRTRRGYNEQFF.

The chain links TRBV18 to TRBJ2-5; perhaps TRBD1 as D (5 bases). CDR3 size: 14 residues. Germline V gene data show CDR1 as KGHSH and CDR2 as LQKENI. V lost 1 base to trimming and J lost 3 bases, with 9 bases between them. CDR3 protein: CASSPRSREETQYF. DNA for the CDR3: TGTGCCAGCTCACCACGGTCCAGGGAAGAGACCCAGTACTTC.

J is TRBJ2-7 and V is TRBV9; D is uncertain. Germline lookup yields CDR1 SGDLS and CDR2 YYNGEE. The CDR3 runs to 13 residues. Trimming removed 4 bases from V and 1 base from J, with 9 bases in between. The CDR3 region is CASSLPGSYEQYF. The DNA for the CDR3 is TGTGCCAGCAGCCTCCCCGGTTCCTACGAGCAGTACTTC.